A single sample gave rise to the 18 T cell receptor beta chains below, sequenced in a study of vaccination and CD4 T cells after COVID-19. The antigens for these receptors are not known. As for treatment: approximately 10-day PBMC culture with coronavirus spike peptide pools or control peptides (ViraFEST assay). It was before the COVID-19 pandemic (2011-2018) that the unexposed donor's CD4+ T cells were collected. Sequencing of cultured CD4+ T cell DNA used the Oncomine TCR Beta short-read assay. Genomic DNA was extracted from cultured CD4+ T cells. One entry per CDR3 protein results from TCRdb running MiXCR on the PCR reads. The table includes about 6,300 distinct CDR3 sequences, 33% detected once. Sequenced: CD4+ T cells from blood, cultured in vitro. Receptors were obtained from a human donor in good health.

The V gene is TRBV7-3, the J gene TRBJ2-5, with 7 bases that match TRBD2. This CDR3 contains 13 residues. The V gene end was trimmed by 5 bases and the J gene end by 5 bases; junction bases not matched to a gene: 5. In germline, CDR1 is SGHTA, CDR2 FQGTGA. In nucleotides, the CDR3 is TGTGCCAGCAGCGACTGGGAGGGTGAGACCCAGTACTTC. This codes for CASSDWEGETQYF.

The rearrangement joins TRBV7-6 to TRBJ1-2, with D possibly being TRBD1 (5 bases). Trimming pared 7 bases from V and 4 bases from J, leaving 22 bases between. CDR1 and CDR2 (germline): SGHVS, FNYEAQ. CDR3 size: 16 residues. The CDR3 protein is CASILKGDRVLYGYTF. The CDR3 bases are TGTGCCAGCATCCTCAAAGGGGACCGAGTCCTCTATGGCTACACCTTC.

This clonotype has just one count. The chain is built from TRBV6-2 or TRBV6-3 and TRBJ2-7; D gene ambiguous. The CDR3 length is 12 residues. Trimming removed 8 bases from V and 2 bases from J, with 10 bases in between. The V gene's germline CDR1 is MNHEY and CDR2 SVGEGT. CDR3: CASSVTPYEQYF. The CDR3 DNA reads TGTGCCAGCTCAGTGACGCCCTACGAGCAGTACTTC.

This clonotype was seen only a few times. This chain links TRBV28 with TRBJ1-1, with 8 bases identical to TRBD1. Unmatched junction bases numbered 7, after V lost 6 bases and J lost 4 bases. CDR1 and CDR2 from the germline V gene are MDHEN and SYDVKM. The CDR3 is 14 amino acids. The CDR3 nucleotides are TGTGCCAGCAGATCTACAGGGGGAGGCACTGAAGCTTTCTTT. It translates to CASRSTGGGTEAFF.

The rearrangement uses TRBV5-8 and TRBJ2-6; D possibly uses TRBD1 or TRBD2 (5 bases each). Trimming took 5 bases from V and 0 from J, leaving 18 bases between them. Germline V gene data show CDR1 as SGHTS and CDR2 as YDEGEE. This CDR3 contains 18 residues. CDR3 in DNA: TGTGCCAGCAGTTTCCTAGGGACGACCGACTCTGGGGCCAACGTCCTGACTTTC. Translation: CASSFLGTTDSGANVLTF. The complete variable domain, with remaining parts taken from reference TRBV5-8 and TRBJ2-6, reads EAGVTQSPTHLIKTRGQQATLRCSPISGHTSVYWYQQALGLGLQFLLWYDEGEERNRGNFPPRFSGRQFPNYSSELNVNALELEDSALYLCASSFLGTTDSGANVLTFGAGSRLTVL.

This chain links TRBV24-1 with TRBJ1-5; maybe TRBD1 (6 bases). Germline V CDR1 and CDR2: KGHDR, SFDVKD. V lost 7 bases and J lost 0, with 12 bases in between. The CDR3 is 15 amino acids. This chain's CDR3 is CATSPGANSNQPQHF. CDR3 DNA sequence: TGTGCCACCAGCCCGGGGGCGAATAGCAATCAGCCCCAGCATTTT.

This clonotype came up a few times. The V and J genes are TRBV2 and TRBJ2-3; D unclear. V lost 7 bases and J 5 bases, leaving 10 bases between the germline ends. The CDR3 is 12 amino acids. CDR1 and CDR2 (germline): SNHLY, FYNNEI. CDR3 region: CASKGEGDTQYF. Written as DNA, the CDR3 is TGTGCCAGCAAAGGAGAAGGAGATACGCAGTATTTT.

V is TRBV28 and J is TRBJ1-1; possible D gene TRBD1, 6 bases. CDR1 and CDR2 from the germline V gene are MDHEN and SYDVKM. V was cut by 7 bases and J by 8 bases, with 20 bases left in between. The CDR3 length is 14 residues. The CDR3 sequence: CASKETARGLEAFF. The CDR3 nucleotides read TGTGCCAGCAAAGAGACGGCCAGGGGCTTAGAAGCTTTCTTT.

This chain joins TRBV21-1 and TRBJ2-2; the table calls TRBD2, which could not be checked here. TRBV21-1 is a pseudogene locus. The CDR3 loop spans 13 amino acids. The CDR3 is CASSKRAAGELFF. CDR3 DNA sequence: TGTGCCAGCAGCAAAAGGGCAGCGGGGGAGCTGTTTTTT.

The chain has TRBV28 and TRBJ2-5, with 11 nucleotides matching TRBD2. The CDR3 consists of 16 residues. V lost 8 bases to trimming and J lost 5 bases; unmatched junction nucleotides: 13. Germline V gives CDR1 MDHEN, CDR2 SYDVKM. The CDR3 bases are TGTGCCAGCCATGATAGCGGGAGGGCCGTCCGGGAGACCCAGTACTTC. It codes for CASHDSGRAVRETQYF.

A few counts support this clonotype. The V call is TRBV7-2, the J call TRBJ2-5; D possibly corresponds to TRBD2 (6 bases). The CDR3 covers 15 residues. Per the germline V gene, CDR1 is SGHTA and CDR2 is FQGNSA. Trimming took off 5 bases at V and 3 bases at J, with 16 bases between the two ends. The chain's CDR3 is CASSPTGTSKETQYF. The CDR3 DNA is TGTGCCAGCAGCCCCACCGGGACTTCTAAAGAGACCCAGTACTTC.

By proportion, this clonotype is medium-sized (0.01 to 0.1%). This chain joins TRBV20-1 and TRBJ2-7; 7 positions match TRBD2. Trimming at V came to 3 bases and at J to 3 bases, leaving 11 bases not matched to a gene. This CDR3 is built from 15 residues. CDR1 DFQATT and CDR2 SNEGSKA come from the germline V gene (reference sequence). The CDR3 spells CSARVNRGTNYEQYF. Here the CDR3 DNA reads TGCAGTGCTAGGGTAAATCGGGGGACTAACTACGAGCAGTACTTC.

The V and J genes are TRBV7-2 and TRBJ1-4; maybe TRBD1 (6 bases). Germline loops: CDR1 SGHTA, CDR2 FQGNSA. The CDR3 contains 14 residues. Trimming took 1 base from V and 12 from J, leaving 15 bases between them. The CDR3 region has the DNA TGTGCCAGCAGCTTAGGGGGGGGCGTTGGGGAACTGTTTTTT. Amino acids: CASSLGGGVGELFF. The full variable domain, completed using reference TRBV7-2 and TRBJ1-4, is GAGVSQSPSNKVTEKGKDVELRCDPISGHTALYWYRQSLGQGLEFLIYFQGNSAPDKSGLPSDRFSAERTGGSVSTLTIQRTQQEDSAVYLCASSLGGGVGELFFGSGTQLSVL.

The CDR3 loop is CASSSSGLSSYNSPLHF. DNA for the CDR3: TGTGCCAGCAGCTCCTCGGGGCTTAGCTCCTATAATTCACCCCTCCACTTT. This rearrangement joins TRBV5-6 to TRBJ1-6; TRBD1 might be the D (5 bases). The CDR3 has 17 amino acids. The V end was cut by 3 bases, the J end by 0 bases, with 13 bases between. Germline V gene sequence: CDR1 SGHDT, CDR2 YYEEEE.

This clonotype was counted a few times. The J gene is TRBJ1-5, the V gene TRBV7-8, with D perhaps matching TRBD1 (5 bases). This CDR3 has 15 amino acids. Trimming shortened V by 7 bases and J by 1 base, and 14 bases separated the two germline ends. Germline-derived CDR1 and CDR2 are SGHVS and FQNEAQ. In DNA, the CDR3 is TGTGCCAGCACCATCGACAGTTGGAGCAATCAGCCCCAGCATTTT. Protein: CASTIDSWSNQPQHF.

There are a few counts of this clonotype. The gene calls are TRBV7-2 and TRBJ1-2; no clear D. Germline V lookup: CDR1 SGHTA, CDR2 FQGNSA. The V end was cut by 5 bases, the J end by 5 bases, with 24 bases between. CDR3 size: 17 residues. CDR3 sequence reads: CASSPQVGRAFPYGYTF. The DNA of the CDR3 is TGTGCCAGCAGCCCACAAGTTGGGCGTGCCTTCCCGTATGGCTACACCTTC.

The chain links TRBV20-1 to TRBJ2-7; no clear D gene. The V gene lost 3 bases and the J gene lost 2 bases, with 8 bases spanning the gap. The CDR3 runs 12 residues. Germline CDR1 is DFQATT and CDR2 is SNEGSKA (reference sequence). CDR3 nucleotides: TGCAGTGCTAGTGTCGTTACCTACGAGCAGTACTTC. Its protein product is CSASVVTYEQYF.

The J gene is TRBJ2-1, the V gene TRBV6-1, with D possibly matching TRBD2 (5 bases). With 6 bases removed from V and 7 bases from J, the gap between germline ends came to 13 bases. Germline CDR1 MNHNS, CDR2 SASEGT. The CDR3 contains 13 residues. The CDR3 sequence is CASSSVEVNEQFF. The DNA for the CDR3 is TGTGCCAGCAGCTCCGTGGAGGTGAATGAGCAGTTCTTC.